The clone carrying this TCR beta chain has only a few counts. This specimen comes from a study of T cells after yellow fever vaccination. This CDR3 is built from 17 residues. Germline-derived CDR1 and CDR2 are SQVTM and ANQGSEA. The junction had 15 bases not matched to a gene; V was cut back by 8 bases and J by 4 bases. MiXCR, run by TCRdb on the 5' RACE reads, gives a single entry per CDR3 protein. The sample lists 450,000 to 600,000 distinct CDR3 sequences, about 13% occurring once. This receptor was identified in a man aged 25 to 40 who received the YFV17D yellow fever vaccine. This rearrangement joins TRBV29-1 to TRBJ2-2; 11 bases align to TRBD2. The source was PBMCs, collected on the day of the yellow fever booster vaccination. CDR3 in amino acids: CSPLPTSGTRGTGELFF. In nucleotides, the CDR3 is TGCAGCCCTCTCCCGACTAGCGGGACTCGAGGCACCGGGGAGCTGTTTTTT.